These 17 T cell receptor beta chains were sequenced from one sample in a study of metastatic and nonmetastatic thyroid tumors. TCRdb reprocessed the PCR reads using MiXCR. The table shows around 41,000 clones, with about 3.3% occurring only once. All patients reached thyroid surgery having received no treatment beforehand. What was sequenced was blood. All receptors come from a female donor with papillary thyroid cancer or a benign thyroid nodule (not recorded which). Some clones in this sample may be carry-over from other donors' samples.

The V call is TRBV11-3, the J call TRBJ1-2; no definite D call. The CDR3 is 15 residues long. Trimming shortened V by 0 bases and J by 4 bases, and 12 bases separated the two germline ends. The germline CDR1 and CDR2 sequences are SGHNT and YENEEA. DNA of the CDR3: TGTGCCAGCAGCTTAGATGGAGGACGGGGCTATGGCTACACCTTC. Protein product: CASSLDGGRGYGYTF.

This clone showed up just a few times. CDR3 loop: CASTFQGQGFHQPQHF. CDR3 bases: TGTGCCAGCACCTTCCAGGGACAGGGTTTCCATCAGCCCCAGCATTTT. V and J are TRBV12-3 or TRBV12-4 and TRBJ1-5, with TRBD1 matching 9 bases. The CDR3 has 16 residues. The V gene end was trimmed by 7 bases and the J gene end by 5 bases; junction bases not matched to a gene: 12.

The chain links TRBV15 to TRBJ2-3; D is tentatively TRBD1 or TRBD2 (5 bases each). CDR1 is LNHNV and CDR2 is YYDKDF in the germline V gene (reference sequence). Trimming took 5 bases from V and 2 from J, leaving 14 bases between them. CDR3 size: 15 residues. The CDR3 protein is CATSPGTGNTDTQYF. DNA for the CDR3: TGTGCCACCAGCCCCGGGACGGGGAACACAGATACGCAGTATTTT.

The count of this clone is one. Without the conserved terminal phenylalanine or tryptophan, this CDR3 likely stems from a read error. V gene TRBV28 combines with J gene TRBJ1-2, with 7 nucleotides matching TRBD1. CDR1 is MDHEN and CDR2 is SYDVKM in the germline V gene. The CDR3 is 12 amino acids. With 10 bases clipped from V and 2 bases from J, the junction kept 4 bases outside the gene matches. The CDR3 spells CATSQGNYGYTL. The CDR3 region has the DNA TGTGCCACGTCACAGGGGAACTATGGCTACACCTTG.

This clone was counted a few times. Written as DNA, the CDR3 is TGTGCCAGCAGATCATCCTATAATTCACCCCTCCACTTT. It is translated as CASRSSYNSPLHF. V gene TRBV6-4 combines with J gene TRBJ1-6; D call uncertain. V was trimmed by 6 bases and J by 1 base, leaving 4 bases between them. This CDR3 region has 13 residues. Germline values: CDR1 MRHNA, CDR2 SNTAGT.

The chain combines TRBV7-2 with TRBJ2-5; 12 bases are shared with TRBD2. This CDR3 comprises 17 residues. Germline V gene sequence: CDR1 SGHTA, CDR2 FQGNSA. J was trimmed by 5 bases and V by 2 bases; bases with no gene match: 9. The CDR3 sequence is CASSLRVLAGGRETQYF. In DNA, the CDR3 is TGTGCCAGCAGCTTACGTGTGCTAGCGGGGGGGCGGGAGACCCAGTACTTC.

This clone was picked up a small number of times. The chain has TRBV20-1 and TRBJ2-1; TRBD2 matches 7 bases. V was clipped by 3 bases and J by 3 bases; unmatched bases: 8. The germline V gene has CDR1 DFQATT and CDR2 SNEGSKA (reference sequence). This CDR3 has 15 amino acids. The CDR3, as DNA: TGCAGTGCTAGTCCTCTAGCGGACCGCTACAATGAGCAGTTCTTC. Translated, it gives CSASPLADRYNEQFF.

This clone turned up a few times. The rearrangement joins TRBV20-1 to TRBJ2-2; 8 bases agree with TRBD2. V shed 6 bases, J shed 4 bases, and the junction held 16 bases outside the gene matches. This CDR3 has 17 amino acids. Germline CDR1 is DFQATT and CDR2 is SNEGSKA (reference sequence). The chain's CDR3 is CSANGPSSAGGTGELFF. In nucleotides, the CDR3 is TGCAGTGCAAATGGGCCTTCTAGCGCGGGGGGCACCGGGGAGCTGTTTTTT.

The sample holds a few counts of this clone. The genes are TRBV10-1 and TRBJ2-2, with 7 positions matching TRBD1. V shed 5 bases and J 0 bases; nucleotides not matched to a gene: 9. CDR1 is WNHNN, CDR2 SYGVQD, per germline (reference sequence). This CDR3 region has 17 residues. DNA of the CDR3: TGCGCCAGCAGTTTTATAACAGGGGTTCCGAACACCGGGGAGCTGTTTTTT. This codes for CASSFITGVPNTGELFF.

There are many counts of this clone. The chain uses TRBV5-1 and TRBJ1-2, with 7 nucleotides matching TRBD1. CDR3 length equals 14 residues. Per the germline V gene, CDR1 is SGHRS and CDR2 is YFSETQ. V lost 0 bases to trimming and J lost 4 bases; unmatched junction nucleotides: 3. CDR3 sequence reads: CASSLGQGGYGYTF. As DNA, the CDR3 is TGCGCCAGCAGCTTGGGACAGGGTGGCTATGGCTACACCTTC.

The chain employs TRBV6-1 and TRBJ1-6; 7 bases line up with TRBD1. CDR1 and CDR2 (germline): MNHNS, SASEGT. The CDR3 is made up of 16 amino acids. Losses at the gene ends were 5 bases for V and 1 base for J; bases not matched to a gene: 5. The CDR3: CASSHRGWSYNSPLHF. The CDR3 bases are TGTGCCAGCAGTCACAGGGGCTGGTCCTATAATTCACCCCTCCACTTT.

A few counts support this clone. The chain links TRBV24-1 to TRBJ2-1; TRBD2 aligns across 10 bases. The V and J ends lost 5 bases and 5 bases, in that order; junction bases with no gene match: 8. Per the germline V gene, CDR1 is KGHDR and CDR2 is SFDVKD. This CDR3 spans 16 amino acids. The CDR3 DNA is TGTGCCACCAGTGGTGTACTAGCGGGATCCAACAATGAGCAGTTCTTC. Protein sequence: CATSGVLAGSNNEQFF.

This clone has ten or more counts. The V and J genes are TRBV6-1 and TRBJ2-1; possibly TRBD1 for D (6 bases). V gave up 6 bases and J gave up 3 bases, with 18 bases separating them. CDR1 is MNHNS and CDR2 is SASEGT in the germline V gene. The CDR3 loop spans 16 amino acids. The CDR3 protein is CASRPDQGFLYNEQFF. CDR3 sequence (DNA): TGTGCCAGCAGACCTGATCAGGGGTTCCTCTACAATGAGCAGTTCTTC.

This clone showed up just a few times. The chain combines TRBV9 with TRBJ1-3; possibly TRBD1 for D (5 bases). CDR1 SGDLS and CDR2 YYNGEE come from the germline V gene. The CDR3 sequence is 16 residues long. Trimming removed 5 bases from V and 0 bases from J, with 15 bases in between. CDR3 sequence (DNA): TGTGCCAGCAGTAGTGAAAGGGGCTACTCTGGAAACACCATATATTTT. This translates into CASSSERGYSGNTIYF. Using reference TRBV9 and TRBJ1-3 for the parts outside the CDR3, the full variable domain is DSGVTQTPKHLITATGQRVTLRCSPRSGDLSVYWYQQSLDQGLQFLIQYYNGEERAKGNILERFSAQQFPDLHSELNLSSLELGDSALYFCASSSERGYSGNTIYFGEGSWLTVV.

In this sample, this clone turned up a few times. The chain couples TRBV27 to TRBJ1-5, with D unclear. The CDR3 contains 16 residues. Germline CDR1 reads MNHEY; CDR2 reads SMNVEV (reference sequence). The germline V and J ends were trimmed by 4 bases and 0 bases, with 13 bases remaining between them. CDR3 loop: CASSSTSGRSNQPQHF. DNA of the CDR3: TGTGCCAGCAGTTCGACCTCCGGACGTAGCAATCAGCCCCAGCATTTT.

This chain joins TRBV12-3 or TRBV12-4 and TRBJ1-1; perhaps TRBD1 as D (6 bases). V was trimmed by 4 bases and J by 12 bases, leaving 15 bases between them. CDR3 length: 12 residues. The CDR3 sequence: CASSSSGVRTFF. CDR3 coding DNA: TGTGCCAGCAGTTCCTCAGGGGTCAGGACTTTCTTT.

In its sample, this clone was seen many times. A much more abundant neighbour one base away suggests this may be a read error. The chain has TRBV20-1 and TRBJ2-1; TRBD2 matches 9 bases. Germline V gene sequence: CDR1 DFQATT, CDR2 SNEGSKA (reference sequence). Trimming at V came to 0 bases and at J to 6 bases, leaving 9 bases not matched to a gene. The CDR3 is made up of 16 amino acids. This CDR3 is CSAREPSGTMCNEQFF. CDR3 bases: TGCAGTGCTAGAGAGCCTAGCGGGACAATGTGCAATGAGCAGTTCTTC.